The 18 T cell receptor beta chains below all came from one sample that was sequenced in a study of shared clonotypes between healthy human individuals. The repertoire was sequenced with immunoSEQ multiplex PCR; TCRdb's copy has only in-frame clones and lacks some. The table lists about 1 million clones, 65% to 75% of them singletons. The sequencing input was memory CD4+ T cells sorted from blood. Subset here: CD45RA-negative fraction. The receptor source for this set is a man aged 18 to 29 in good health.

The rearrangement uses TRBV6-5 and TRBJ2-7; a weak D match, TRBD1 (7 bases). CDR1 and CDR2 from the germline V gene are MNHEY and SVGAGI. V dropped 5 bases and J dropped 4 bases, with 12 bases sitting between them. This CDR3 region has 13 residues. The CDR3 DNA is TGTGCCAGCAGTAGGGACAGCGGGTACGAGCAGTACTTC. It yields the protein CASSRDSGYEQYF.

This chain joins TRBV18 and TRBJ2-3; D possibly corresponds to TRBD2 (6 bases). Trimming shortened V by 5 bases and J by 1 base, and 10 bases separated the two germline ends. The CDR3 runs 14 residues. CDR1 and CDR2 (germline): KGHSH, LQKENI. CDR3 DNA sequence: TGTGCCAGCTCAGAGCAGCGGGGCACAGATACGCAGTATTTT. This codes for CASSEQRGTDTQYF.

The V and J genes are TRBV11-3 and TRBJ2-3, with a possible D match to TRBD1 (6 bases). Germline CDR1 reads SGHNT; CDR2 reads YENEEA. CDR3 length equals 17 residues. Trimming cost V 1 base and J 3 bases, with 17 bases left between them. Here the CDR3 reads CASSLGVTGKITDTQYF. The CDR3 DNA reads as TGTGCCAGCAGCTTAGGAGTAACAGGGAAGATTACAGATACGCAGTATTTT.

This rearrangement joins TRBV7-9 to TRBJ2-1, with D possibly being TRBD2 (6 bases). Germline V lookup: CDR1 SEHNR, CDR2 FQNEAQ (reference sequence). This CDR3 spans 13 amino acids. DNA of the CDR3: TGTTCCACAGCGGGCACTTCCTACAATGAGCAGTTCTTC. It yields the protein CSTAGTSYNEQFF.

The rearrangement uses TRBV7-2 and TRBJ1-1; D is unclear. The V and J ends lost 4 bases and 0 bases respectively, with 9 bases between them. This CDR3 spans 14 amino acids. CDR1 is SGHTA and CDR2 is FQGNSA in the germline V gene. The CDR3 loop is CASSSSGVNTEAFF. The CDR3 nucleotides read TGTGCCAGCAGCTCCTCTGGGGTGAACACTGAAGCTTTCTTT.

To note about this clone: This same CDR3 is encoded by further DNA sequences in the sample. This chain uses TRBV18 with TRBJ2-5; the D gene is possibly TRBD1 (5 bases). The CDR3 sequence is 13 residues long. V dropped 2 bases and J dropped 5 bases, with 9 bases sitting between them. The germline V gene has CDR1 KGHSH and CDR2 LQKENI. CDR3 amino acids: CASSPGAGETQYF. The CDR3 DNA reads as TGTGCCAGCTCACCAGGGGCAGGGGAGACCCAGTACTTC.

V usage is TRBV30 and J usage is TRBJ2-5; no definite D call. The germline V and J ends were trimmed by 5 bases and 3 bases, with 10 bases remaining between them. Germline V CDR1 and CDR2: GTSNPN, SVGIG (reference sequence). CDR3 length equals 12 residues. CDR3 sequence: CAWSGREETQYF. CDR3 DNA: TGTGCCTGGTCCGGGCGAGAAGAGACCCAGTACTTC.

The chain uses TRBV4-3 and TRBJ2-3, with a tentative D call TRBD2 (6 bases). There are 17 residues in the CDR3. The germline CDR1 and CDR2 sequences are LGHNA and YSLEER. Trimming left V 1 base short and J 3 bases short, with 17 bases between. CDR3 in amino acids: CASSQVYSGASTDTQYF. CDR3 DNA: TGCGCCAGCAGCCAAGTATATAGCGGCGCATCGACAGATACGCAGTATTTT.

This clone was seen ten or more times. CDR3 residues: CASSQDQGRFNEKLFF. For the CDR3, the DNA is TGCGCCAGCAGCCAAGACCAGGGACGGTTTAATGAAAAACTGTTTTTT. This rearrangement joins TRBV4-3 to TRBJ1-4, with a tentative D call TRBD1 (5 bases). V was shortened by 0 bases and J by 4 bases, with 12 bases between the two germline ends. Germline CDR1 LGHNA, CDR2 YSLEER. The CDR3 loop spans 16 amino acids.

On this clone: This specimen includes other DNA sequences encoding the same CDR3. V is TRBV5-1 and J is TRBJ2-1; a possible D gene is TRBD2 (5 bases). CDR3 length: 15 residues. V was shortened by 4 bases and J by 1 base, with 12 bases between the two germline ends. Germline lookup yields CDR1 SGHRS and CDR2 YFSETQ. CDR3 bases: TGCGCCAGCAGCCTAGCCGCTGGATCCTACAATGAGCAGTTCTTC. Protein: CASSLAAGSYNEQFF.

V gene TRBV9 combines with J gene TRBJ1-2, with 7 bases matching TRBD1. The germline V gene has CDR1 SGDLS and CDR2 YYNGEE. Trimming removed 7 bases from V and 5 bases from J; junction bases left unmatched: 11. The CDR3 loop spans 14 amino acids. CDR3: CASREDRQGYGYTF. CDR3 in DNA: TGTGCCAGCCGTGAGGATCGACAGGGTTATGGCTACACCTTC.

The rearrangement uses TRBV27 and TRBJ1-4; the D is unclear. Germline assignment: CDR1 MNHEY and CDR2 SMNVEV (reference sequence). There are 13 residues in the CDR3. The V gene lost 7 bases and the J gene lost 6 bases, with 12 bases spanning the gap. CDR3 protein: CASKGILDEKLFF. DNA of the CDR3: TGTGCCAGCAAGGGTATATTAGATGAAAAACTGTTTTTT.

This clone was seen more than once but under ten times. The V call is TRBV30, the J call TRBJ1-6, with 9 bases identical to TRBD1. CDR1 GTSNPN and CDR2 SVGIG come from the germline V gene (reference sequence). V lost 0 bases, J lost 7 bases, and 4 bases stayed unmatched. The CDR3 covers 15 residues. In DNA form, the CDR3 reads TGTGCCTGGAGTGTACAGGGGGCGAAAAATTCACCCCTCCACTTT. It encodes CAWSVQGAKNSPLHF.

The chain carries TRBV21-1 and TRBJ1-5; TRBD1 is taken as the D call from the table, unchecked against the DNA. TRBV21-1 is a recognized pseudogene. The CDR3 length is 13 residues. CDR3 DNA: TGTGCCAGCAGCGACAGGGGGAATCAGCCCCAGCATTTT. It yields the protein CASSDRGNQPQHF.

This clone came up a few times. This chain's CDR3 is CASSFISGETDTQYF. CDR3 coding DNA: TGCGCCAGCAGCTTTATTAGCGGGGAAACAGATACGCAGTATTTT. This chain uses TRBV5-1 with TRBJ2-3, with 8 bases aligning to TRBD2. The CDR3 consists of 15 residues. Germline assignment: CDR1 SGHRS and CDR2 YFSETQ. V shed 2 bases and J 3 bases; nucleotides not matched to a gene: 5.

The rearrangement links TRBV19 to TRBJ2-2; unclear D gene. Germline-derived CDR1 and CDR2 are LNHDA and SQIVND (reference sequence). V gave up 3 bases and J gave up 5 bases, with 10 bases separating them. The CDR3 length is 14 residues. This chain's CDR3 is CASSIQLRTGELFF. The CDR3 DNA reads TGTGCCAGTAGTATCCAGTTGCGAACCGGGGAGCTGTTTTTT. The full variable domain, completed using reference TRBV19 and TRBJ2-2, is DGGITQSPKYLFRKEGQNVTLSCEQNLNHDAMYWYRQDPGQGLRLIYYSQIVNDFQKGDIAEGYSVSREKKESFPLTVTSAQKNPTAFYLCASSIQLRTGELFFGEGSRLTVL.

The chain employs TRBV7-2 and TRBJ2-5, with 7 bases that match TRBD1. J was trimmed by 1 base and V by 1 base; bases with no gene match: 3. This CDR3 is 15 amino acids long. The germline gives CDR1 SGHTA, CDR2 FQGNSA. The CDR3 DNA reads TGTGCCAGCAGCTTAGATGACAGGGCCCAAGAGACCCAGTACTTC. It translates to CASSLDDRAQETQYF. Full variable domain (outside the CDR3, taken from reference TRBV7-2 and TRBJ2-5): GAGVSQSPSNKVTEKGKDVELRCDPISGHTALYWYRQSLGQGLEFLIYFQGNSAPDKSGLPSDRFSAERTGGSVSTLTIQRTQQEDSAVYLCASSLDDRAQETQYFGPGTRLLVL.

In the case of this clone: At one end, the junction sequence differs from germline, possibly due to a read error. The chain links TRBV30 to TRBJ2-3, with 12 bases identical to TRBD1. The CDR3 has 15 residues. Germline V gene lookup returns CDR1 GTSNPN and CDR2 SVGIG (reference sequence). Written as DNA, the CDR3 is TGTGCCCGGAGTGGGACAGGGGGCATCACAGATACGCAGTATTTT. It codes for CARSGTGGITDTQYF.